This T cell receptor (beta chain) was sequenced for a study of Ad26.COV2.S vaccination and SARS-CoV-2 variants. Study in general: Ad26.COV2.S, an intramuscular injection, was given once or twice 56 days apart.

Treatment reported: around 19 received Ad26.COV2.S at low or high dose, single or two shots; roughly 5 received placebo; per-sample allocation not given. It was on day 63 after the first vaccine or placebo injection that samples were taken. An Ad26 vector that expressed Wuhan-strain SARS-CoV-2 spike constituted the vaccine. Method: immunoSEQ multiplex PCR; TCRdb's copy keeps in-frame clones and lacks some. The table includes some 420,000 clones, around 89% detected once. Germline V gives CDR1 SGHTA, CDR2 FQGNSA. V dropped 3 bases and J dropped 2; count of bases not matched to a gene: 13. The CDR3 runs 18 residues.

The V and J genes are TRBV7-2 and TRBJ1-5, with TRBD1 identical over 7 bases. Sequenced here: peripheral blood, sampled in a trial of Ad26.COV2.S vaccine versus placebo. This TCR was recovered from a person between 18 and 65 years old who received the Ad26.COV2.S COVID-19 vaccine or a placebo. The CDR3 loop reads CASSFAGGGGAGNQPQHF. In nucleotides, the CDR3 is TGTGCCAGCAGCTTCGCGGGGGGAGGGGGCGCCGGCAATCAGCCCCAGCATTTT.